This TCR beta chain appears in the sequencing data of a study of OX40 agonist ivuxolimab in advanced cancers. Turning to the study itself: Intravenous ivuxolimab was administered to patients every 2 weeks at 0.01 to 10 mg/kg. Enrolled patients in dose escalation had cancers that were hepatocellular carcinoma, melanoma, renal cell or head and neck cancer.

Generated by immunoSEQ multiplex PCR, the TCRdb table keeps only in-frame clones and is missing some. The sample records 57,000 or so clones, roughly 84% being singletons. This CDR3 region has 15 residues. CDR1 is SGHRS, CDR2 YFSETQ, per germline. The ends were cut back, 4 bases at V and 3 bases at J, with 14 bases in the middle. This sequence joins TRBV5-1 and TRBJ1-3, with D tentatively TRBD1 (6 bases). This TCR was sampled from an adult with an advanced solid tumor such as melanoma, head and neck, liver or kidney cancer. Sequencing was performed on CD4+ or CD8+ T cells sorted from blood, taken in a trial of the OX40 agonist ivuxolimab. CDR3: CASSLTGTSGNTIYF. CDR3 coding DNA: TGCGCCAGCAGCCTCACCGGGACAAGTGGAAACACCATATATTTT.